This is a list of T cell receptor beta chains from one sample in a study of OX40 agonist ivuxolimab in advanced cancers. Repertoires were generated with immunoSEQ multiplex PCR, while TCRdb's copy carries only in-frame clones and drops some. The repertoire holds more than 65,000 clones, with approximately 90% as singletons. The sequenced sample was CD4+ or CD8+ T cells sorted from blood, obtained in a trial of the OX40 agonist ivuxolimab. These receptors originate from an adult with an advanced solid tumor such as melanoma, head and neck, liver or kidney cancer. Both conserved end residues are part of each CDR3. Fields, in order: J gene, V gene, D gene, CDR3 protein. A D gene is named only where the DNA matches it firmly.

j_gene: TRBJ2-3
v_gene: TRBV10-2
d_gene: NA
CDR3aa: CASSAPRRADPYTDTQYF

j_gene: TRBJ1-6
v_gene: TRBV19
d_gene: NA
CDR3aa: CASSETGFPPNSPLHF

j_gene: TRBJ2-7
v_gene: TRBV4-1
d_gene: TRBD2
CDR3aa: CASSGGGSNYEQYF

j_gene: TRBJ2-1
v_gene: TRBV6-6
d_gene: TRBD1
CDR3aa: CASSRRGTGLRDEQFF

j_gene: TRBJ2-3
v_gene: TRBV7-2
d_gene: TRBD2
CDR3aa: CASSLAAGGSTDTQYF

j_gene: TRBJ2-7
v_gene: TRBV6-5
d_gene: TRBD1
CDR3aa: CASSYGTGIGEQYF

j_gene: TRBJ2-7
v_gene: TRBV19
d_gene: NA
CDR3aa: CASSFSLSYEQYF

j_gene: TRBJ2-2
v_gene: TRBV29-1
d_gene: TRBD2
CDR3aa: CSVVGLAGNTGELFF

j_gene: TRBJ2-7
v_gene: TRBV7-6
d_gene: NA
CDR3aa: CASSGSLGHEQYF

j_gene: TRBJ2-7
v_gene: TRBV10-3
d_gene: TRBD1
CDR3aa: CAISATGGGEQYF

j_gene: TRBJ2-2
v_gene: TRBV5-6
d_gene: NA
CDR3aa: CASSPMTDSVTGELFF

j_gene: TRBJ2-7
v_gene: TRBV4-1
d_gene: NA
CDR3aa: CASSQGLASTPYEQYF

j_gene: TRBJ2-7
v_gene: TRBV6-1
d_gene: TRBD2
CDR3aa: CASSAAGTSYEQYF

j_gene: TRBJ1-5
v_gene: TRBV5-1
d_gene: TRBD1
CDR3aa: CASSFRDSTRFHQPQHF

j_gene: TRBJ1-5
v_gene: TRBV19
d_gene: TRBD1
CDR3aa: CASSLGTGGTQPQHF

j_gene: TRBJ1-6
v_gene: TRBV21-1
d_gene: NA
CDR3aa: CASSTYPDLSSYNSPLHF

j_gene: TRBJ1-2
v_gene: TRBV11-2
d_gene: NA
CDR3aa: CASSLGGDYGYTF

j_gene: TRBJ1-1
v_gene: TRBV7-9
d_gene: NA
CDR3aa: CASSLNPPQPGAEAFF

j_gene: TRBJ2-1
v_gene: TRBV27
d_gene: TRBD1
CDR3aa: CASRGQGFFHEQFF

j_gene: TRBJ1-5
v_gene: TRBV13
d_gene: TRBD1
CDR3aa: CASSLGGQGAAQPQHF

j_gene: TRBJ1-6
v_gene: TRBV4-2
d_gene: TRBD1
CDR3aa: CASSQPGQGFGAPLHF

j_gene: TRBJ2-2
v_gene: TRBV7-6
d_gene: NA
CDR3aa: CASSSGTLTGELFF

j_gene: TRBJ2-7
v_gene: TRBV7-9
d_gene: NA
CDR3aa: CASSPRTEYYEQYF

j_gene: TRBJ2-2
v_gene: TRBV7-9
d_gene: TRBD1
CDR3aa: CASSPWTGVGELFF

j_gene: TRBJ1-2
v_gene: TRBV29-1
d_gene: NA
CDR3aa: CSVEDRGKVYGYTF

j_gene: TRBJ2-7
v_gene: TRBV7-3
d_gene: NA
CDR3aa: CASSLMGANEQYF

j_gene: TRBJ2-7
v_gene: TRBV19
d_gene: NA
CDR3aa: CASSIGRGSYEQYF

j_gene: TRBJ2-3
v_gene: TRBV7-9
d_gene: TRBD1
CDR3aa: CASSPGQVTDTQYF

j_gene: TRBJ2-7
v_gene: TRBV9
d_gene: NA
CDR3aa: CASSPGQSYEQYF

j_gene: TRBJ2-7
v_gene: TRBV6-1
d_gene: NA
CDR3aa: CASSARQVDYEQYF

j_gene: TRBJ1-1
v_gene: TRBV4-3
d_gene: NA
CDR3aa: CASSQDIAGLNEAFF

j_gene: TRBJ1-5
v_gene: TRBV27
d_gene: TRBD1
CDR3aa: CASSLSLTGGAGNNQPQHF

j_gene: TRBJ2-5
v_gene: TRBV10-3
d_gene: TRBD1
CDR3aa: CAISGQGRQGQQETQYF

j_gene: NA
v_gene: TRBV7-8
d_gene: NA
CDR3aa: CASSLQDNSYEQYF

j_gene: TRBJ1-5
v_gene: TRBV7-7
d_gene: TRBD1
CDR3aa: CASSSNRTGVKPQHF

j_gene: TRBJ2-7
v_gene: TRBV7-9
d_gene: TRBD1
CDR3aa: CASSRVQGDYEQYF

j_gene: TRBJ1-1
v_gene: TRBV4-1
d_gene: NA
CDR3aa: CASQSTAITEAFF

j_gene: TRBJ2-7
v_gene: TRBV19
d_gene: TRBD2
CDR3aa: CASTPGGSYEQYF

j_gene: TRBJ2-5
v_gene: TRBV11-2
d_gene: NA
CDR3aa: CASSPWTGPQETQYF

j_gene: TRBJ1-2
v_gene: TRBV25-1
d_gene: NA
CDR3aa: CASSELGDFDGYTF